Described below is a single T cell receptor beta chain sequence and its context. The antigen this receptor binds is unknown. The record has no base qualities; no much larger clone is one base away. Taken from cysteine to phenylalanine, the CDR3 has 14 residues. Only the CDR3 region is kept as DNA, spanning 42 bases read in frame from base 1. CDR1 and CDR2 are read off the germline V gene (reference sequence) as SGHNT and YYREEE. For this chain, trimming is 4 bases at the V end and 4 bases at the J end, and the number of junction bases without a gene match is 4. This sample was taken from a study of blood T cell repertoires in COVID-19 (dated by TCRdb to the early 2020s). In terms of the full investigation: Samples covering the acute and convalescent phases of COVID-19 were provided by collaborators in the United States, Italy and Spain. The material from the prospective study consisted of cDNA or gDNA derived from T cells, B-cell-depleted T cells, or PBMCs. Subjects who had been exposed to COVID-19, were actively infected with it, or had recovered from it provided the deeply sampled blood TCRbeta repertoires that made up the dataset. The repertoires were made available in a free public database intended to serve as a resource for research on the immune response to SARS-CoV-2. Samples were obtained from the ongoing ImmuneRACE study (first 160 participants) and from 1,254 subjects provided by 6 global collaborators. Nearly every sample came with metadata listing a de-identified subject ID, COVID-19 status, age in years and sex. HLA class I and class II types, where available, came from metadata supplied by the sample provider rather than from assay-based typing. Here is what the overall study found, with its caveats: The amount of clinical and demographic metadata varied by source and participant and was provided uncurated.

At one collaborating source in Seattle, patients were enrolled during active infection and were followed longitudinally through the course of disease. Each collaborating institution followed its own protocols to collect whole blood in K2EDTA tubes. For TCRbeta analysis, collaborator samples were shipped as frozen whole blood, as isolated PBMCs, or as DNA extracted from either sample type. TCRbeta CDR3 regions were amplified from genomic DNA by means of the immunoSEQ Assay, a bias-controlled multiplex PCR. The authors processed their data as follows. The number of nucleated cells in each sample was estimated by amplification of reference gene primers within the assay. To quantify the absolute abundance of each unique TCRbeta CDR3 rearrangement, sequence reads were collapsed and filtered. Productive Simpson clonality was computed per sample as the square root of Simpson's diversity index over productive rearrangements. In TCRdb, the immuneACCESS table is reduced to in-frame sequences with V and J assigned. These tables do not hold every clone; where another copy was compared, an unresolved V gene accounts for under half, and the others remain unexplained. V, J and clone size reflect that table, while D and trimming were determined from the DNA. The sample table records some 140,000 clones; under 85% of these occur just once. The biggest ten clones account for approximately 0.6% of the sample.

The sequence derives from a man between 60 and 70 years old with COVID-19, enrolled during active disease. The rearranged chain carries TRBV5-4 and TRBJ2-5, with 10 bases aligning to TRBD2. Sequenced input: peripheral blood. CDR3 protein: CASSPAGGLETQYF. The nucleotide sequence reads as follows: TGTGCCAGCAGCCCAGCGGGGGGGTTAGAGACCCAGTACTTC.